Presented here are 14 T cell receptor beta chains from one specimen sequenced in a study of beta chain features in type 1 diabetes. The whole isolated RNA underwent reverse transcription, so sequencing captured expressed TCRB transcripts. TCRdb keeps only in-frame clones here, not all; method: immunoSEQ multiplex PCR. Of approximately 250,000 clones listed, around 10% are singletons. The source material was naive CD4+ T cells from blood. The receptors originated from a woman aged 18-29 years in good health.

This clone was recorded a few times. The CDR3 spells CSVEYGYGYTF. The CDR3 DNA is TGCAGCGTTGAATACGGCTATGGCTACACCTTC. The chain combines TRBV29-1 with TRBJ1-2, with D unresolved. The germline gives CDR1 SQVTM, CDR2 ANQGSEA. This CDR3 contains 11 residues. Between the trimmed V and J ends, which lost 2 bases and 4 bases, there was a span of 5 bases.

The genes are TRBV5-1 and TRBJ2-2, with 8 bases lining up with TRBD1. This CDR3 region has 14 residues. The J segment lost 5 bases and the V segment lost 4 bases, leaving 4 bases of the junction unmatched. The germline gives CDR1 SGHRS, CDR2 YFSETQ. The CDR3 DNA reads TGCGCCAGCAGCCAGGGGGCGTGGACCGGGGAGCTGTTTTTT. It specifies CASSQGAWTGELFF.

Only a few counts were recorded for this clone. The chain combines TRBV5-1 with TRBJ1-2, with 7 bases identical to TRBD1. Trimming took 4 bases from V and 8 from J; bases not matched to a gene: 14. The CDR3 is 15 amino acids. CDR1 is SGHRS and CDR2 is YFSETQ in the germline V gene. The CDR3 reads CASSPRPETGIGYTF. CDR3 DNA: TGCGCCAGCAGCCCCCGCCCAGAGACAGGGATCGGCTACACCTTC.

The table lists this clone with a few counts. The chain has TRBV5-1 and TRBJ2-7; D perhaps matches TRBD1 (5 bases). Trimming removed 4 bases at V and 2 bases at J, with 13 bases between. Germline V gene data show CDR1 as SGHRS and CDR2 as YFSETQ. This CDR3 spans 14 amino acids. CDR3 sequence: CASSRPDNTYEQYF. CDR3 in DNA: TGCGCCAGCAGCCGCCCGGACAATACCTACGAGCAGTACTTC.

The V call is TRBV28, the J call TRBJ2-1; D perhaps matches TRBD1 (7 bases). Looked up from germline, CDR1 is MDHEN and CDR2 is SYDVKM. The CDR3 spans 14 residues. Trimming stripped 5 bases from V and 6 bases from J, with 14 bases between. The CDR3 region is CASSPQGGANEQFF. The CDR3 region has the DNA TGTGCCAGCAGTCCCCAGGGGGGAGCCAATGAGCAGTTCTTC.

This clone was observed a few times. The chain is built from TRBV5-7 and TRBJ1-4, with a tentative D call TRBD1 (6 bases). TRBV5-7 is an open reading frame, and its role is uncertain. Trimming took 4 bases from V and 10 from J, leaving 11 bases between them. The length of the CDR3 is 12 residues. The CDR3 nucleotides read TGTGCCAGCAGCCCCAAGACAGGAAAACTGTTTTTT. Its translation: CASSPKTGKLFF.

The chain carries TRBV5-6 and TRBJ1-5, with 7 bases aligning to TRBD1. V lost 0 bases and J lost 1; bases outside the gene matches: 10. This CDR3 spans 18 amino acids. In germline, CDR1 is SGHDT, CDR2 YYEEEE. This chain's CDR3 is CASSLGLTGRASNQPQHF. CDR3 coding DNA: TGTGCCAGCAGCTTGGGCCTGACAGGGCGGGCGAGCAATCAGCCCCAGCATTTT.

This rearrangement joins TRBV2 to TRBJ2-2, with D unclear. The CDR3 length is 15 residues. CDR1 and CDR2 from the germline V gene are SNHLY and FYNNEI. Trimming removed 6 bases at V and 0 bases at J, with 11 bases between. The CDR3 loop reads CASRSPGTNTGELFF. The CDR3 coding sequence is TGTGCCAGCAGGTCGCCGGGTACGAACACCGGGGAGCTGTTTTTT.

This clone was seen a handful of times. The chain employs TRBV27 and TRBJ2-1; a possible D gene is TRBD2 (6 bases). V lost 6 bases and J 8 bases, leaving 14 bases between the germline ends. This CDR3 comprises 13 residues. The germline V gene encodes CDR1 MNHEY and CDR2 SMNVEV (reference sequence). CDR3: CASRRDSPYEQFF. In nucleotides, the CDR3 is TGTGCCAGCAGACGGGACTCACCCTATGAGCAGTTCTTC.

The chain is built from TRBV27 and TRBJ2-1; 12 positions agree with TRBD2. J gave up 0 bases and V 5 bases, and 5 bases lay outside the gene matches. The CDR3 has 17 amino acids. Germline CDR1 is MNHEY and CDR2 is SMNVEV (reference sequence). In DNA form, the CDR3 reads TGTGCCAGCAGTCGGACTAGCGGGGTGAGCTCCTACAATGAGCAGTTCTTC. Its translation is CASSRTSGVSSYNEQFF.

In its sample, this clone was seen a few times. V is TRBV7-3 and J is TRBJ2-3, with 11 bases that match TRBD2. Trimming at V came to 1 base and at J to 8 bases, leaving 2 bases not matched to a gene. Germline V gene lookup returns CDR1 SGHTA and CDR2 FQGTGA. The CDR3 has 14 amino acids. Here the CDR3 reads CASSLNSGGATQYF. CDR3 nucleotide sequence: TGTGCCAGCAGCTTAAATAGCGGGGGGGCTACGCAGTATTTT.

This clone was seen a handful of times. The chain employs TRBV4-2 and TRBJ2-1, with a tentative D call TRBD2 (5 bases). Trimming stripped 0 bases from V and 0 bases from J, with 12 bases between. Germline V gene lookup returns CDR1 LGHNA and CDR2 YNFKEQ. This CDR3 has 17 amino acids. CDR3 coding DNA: TGTGCCAGCAGCCAAGAAGCTAGCACGAGCTCCTACAATGAGCAGTTCTTC. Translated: CASSQEASTSSYNEQFF.

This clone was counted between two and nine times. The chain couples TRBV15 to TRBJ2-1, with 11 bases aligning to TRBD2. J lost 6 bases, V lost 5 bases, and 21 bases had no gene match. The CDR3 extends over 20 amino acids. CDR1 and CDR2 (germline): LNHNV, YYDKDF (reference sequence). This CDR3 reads CATSPTRLLAGESSGNEQFF. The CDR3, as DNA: TGTGCCACCAGCCCTACCCGATTACTAGCGGGAGAGTCTTCGGGCAATGAGCAGTTCTTC. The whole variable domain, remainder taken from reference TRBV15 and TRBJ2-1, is DAMVIQNPRYQVTQFGKPVTLSCSQTLNHNVMYWYQQKSSQAPKLLFHYYDKDFNNEADTPDNFQSRRPNTSFCFLDIRSPGLGDTAMYLCATSPTRLLAGESSGNEQFFGPGTRLTVL.

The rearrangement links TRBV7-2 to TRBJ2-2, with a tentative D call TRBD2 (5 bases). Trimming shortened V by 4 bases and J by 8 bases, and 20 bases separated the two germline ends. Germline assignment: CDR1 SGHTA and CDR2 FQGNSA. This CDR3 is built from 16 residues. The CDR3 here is CASSSTDWSGSGELFF. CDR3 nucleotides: TGTGCCAGCAGCTCTACGGACTGGTCGGGGAGTGGGGAGCTGTTTTTT.